This T cell receptor (beta chain) was obtained from a study of vaccination and CD4 T cells after COVID-19. Whole-study context: Ranging from 14 to 241, the interval between dose two and post-vaccine sampling had a median of about ten weeks. The cells were exposed to overlapping spike peptides originating from SARS-CoV-2, HCoV-NL63, HCoV-OC43 and HCoV-229E for stimulation.

The treatment is: approximately nine-day PBMC culture with coronavirus spike peptide pools or control peptides (ViraFEST assay). Cell culture was performed with roughly 2 million PBMCs per well in the presence of 8.5 to 10 IU/ml IL-2 and 10 ug/ml peptide pools. This clonotype appeared a few times. What it binds is unknown. The germline V and J ends were trimmed by 4 bases and 0 bases, with 11 bases remaining between them. CDR1 is MNHNS and CDR2 is SASEGT in the germline V gene. This CDR3 has 15 residues. The Oncomine TCR Beta short-read assay sequenced DNA from cultured CD4+ T cells. TCRdb re-analysed the PCR reads in MiXCR, keeping a single row per CDR3 protein. The table records some 20,000 distinct CDR3 sequences, approximately 40% of them present only once.

The source material was CD4+ T cells from blood, cultured in vitro, sampled after SARS-CoV-2 vaccination. The chain joins TRBV6-1 to TRBJ2-3; D remains unclear. The sequence was collected from a human donor who had recovered from COVID-19. The CDR3 bases are TGTGCCAGCAGTGCGTCCTATTCTAGCACAGATACGCAGTATTTT. Encoded protein: CASSASYSSTDTQYF.